The 5 T cell receptor beta chains presented below share a single source sample, sequenced in a study of blood T cells in healthy people across ages. Primed by a sample-barcoded 5' primer and a J-beta primer mix, a second PCR proceeded for roughly 6 to 12 cycles. TCRdb re-called the 5' RACE reads through MiXCR, storing one row per CDR3 protein. The table records around 650,000 distinct CDR3 sequences, approximately 30% of them present only once. Sequenced sample: blood. The receptor set was obtained from a woman older than 75 in good health.

This clonotype was counted only a few times. This rearrangement joins TRBV4-2 to TRBJ1-4; D ambiguous. V was cut by 0 bases and J by 4 bases, with 9 bases left in between. The length of the CDR3 is 15 residues. In germline, CDR1 is LGHNA, CDR2 YNFKEQ. CDR3 nucleotide sequence: TGTGCCAGCAGCCAAGAAAGTAACTTTAATGAAAAACTGTTTTTT. Translated: CASSQESNFNEKLFF.

As concerns this clonotype: This clone may be a read error of a much larger clone one base away. V and J are TRBV4-2 and TRBJ2-7; TRBD1 or TRBD2 may be the D gene (5 bases each). The CDR3 extends over 13 amino acids. The germline V gene has CDR1 LGHNA and CDR2 YNFKEQ. V was cut by 4 bases and J by 10 bases, with 17 bases left in between. The CDR3 region has the DNA TGTGCCAGCAGCCCCTCGGGACGAGCGGAACAGTACTTC. This translates into CASSPSGRAEQYF.

V usage is TRBV20-1 and J usage is TRBJ2-3; D perhaps matches TRBD2 (6 bases). This CDR3 spans 15 amino acids. Germline V lookup: CDR1 DFQATT, CDR2 SNEGSKA (reference sequence). V shed 2 bases and J shed 1 base, with 13 bases lying between them. The CDR3 DNA sequence: TGCAGTGCTAGATCATCCGAGCGGGGCACAGATACGCAGTATTTT. Encoded protein: CSARSSERGTDTQYF.

The sample holds many counts of this clonotype. The rearrangement uses TRBV10-3 and TRBJ2-1, with TRBD1 matching over 10 bases. With 2 bases clipped from V and 7 bases from J, the junction kept 2 bases outside the gene matches. This CDR3 has 14 residues. The germline V gene has CDR1 ENHRY and CDR2 SYGVKD. The CDR3 DNA reads as TGTGCCATCAGTGAGGTGGGACAGGGGAATGAGCAGTTCTTC. Protein sequence: CAISEVGQGNEQFF.

This clonotype was observed a few times. The genes are TRBV21-1 and TRBJ2-5; the DNA was not compared with TRBD1, the D call given in the table. TRBV21-1 has pseudogene status. The CDR3 has 17 amino acids. The CDR3 spells CASIYGYAPYPQETQYF. As DNA, the CDR3 is TGTGCCAGCATTTATGGGTACGCCCCTTACCCCCAAGAGACCCAGTACTTC.